One sample yielded the 2 T cell receptor beta chains listed below, sequenced in a study of CD8+CD57+ T cells in acquired aplastic anemia (dated by TCRdb to 2016 to 2019). The reads were generated on an Illumina HiSeq 2000. Profiling of TCR beta VDJ combinations and CDR3 sequences used genomic DNA as the template. TCRdb trimmed the raw reads at Q25, called clones with MiXCR and kept productive beta chains. Rows merge per CDR3 protein into single entries with the most common DNA and genes. Counted in this sample were about 210,000 distinct CDR3 sequences; around 32% of them appeared once. The ten most abundant clones make up 1% to 1.3% of the sample. Sequenced input: sorted CD4+, CD8+, or CD8+CD57+ T cells (not recorded which) from PBMCs. These receptors came from a human donor in good health, serving as a control.

This clonotype showed up many times. The rearrangement joins TRBV10-1 to TRBJ1-4; D may be TRBD1 (6 bases). V was trimmed by 3 bases and J by 1 base, leaving 12 bases between them. Per germline, CDR1 WNHNN and CDR2 SYGVQD (reference sequence). CDR3 length equals 16 residues. The CDR3 bases are TGCGCCAGCAGTGATGGGGGCGAGGGAACTAATGAAAAACTGTTTTTT. Translation gives CASSDGGEGTNEKLFF.

This clonotype was detected only once. The chain joins TRBV7-3 to TRBJ2-7; 10 bases align to TRBD2. The CDR3 is 14 residues long. Germline CDR1 and CDR2: SGHTA and FQGTGA. V dropped 7 bases and J dropped 5; count of bases not matched to a gene: 8. The CDR3 spells CASKGGTSVHEQYF. CDR3 nucleotide sequence: TGTGCCAGCAAAGGCGGGACTAGCGTCCACGAGCAGTACTTC.